A selection of T cell receptor beta chains follows, all from one sample in a study of T cell repertoires in cytomegalovirus infection. TCRdb called the reads again in MiXCR, with one record for every CDR3 protein. This sample has about 150,000 distinct CDR3 sequences, with 17% found just once. What was sequenced was CD8+ T cells from PBMCs. These receptor sequences come from a human donor in good health (CMV status not recorded). Some clones in this sample may be carry-over from other donors' samples. Each CDR3 is given with its conserved first and last residue. The order of the fields is CDR3 length, V gene, CDR3 protein.

>14|TRBV20-1
CSARPSGRVYEQYF
>17|TRBV19
CASSIDLSSGVHNEQFF
>15|TRBV2
CASGWTGRDTGELFF
>17|TRBV6-2/TRBV6-3
CASSYPTSGGAYNEQFF
>15|TRBV7-9
CASTLNLWTQETQYF
>11|TRBV10-3
CAISESRELFF
>16|TRBV20-1
CSARDRNGSSYNEQFF
>15|TRBV14
CASSPTGTPTYEQYF
>15|TRBV6-5
CASSYSLYGGEKLFF
>17|TRBV7-2
CASSLRASGSNTGELFF
>13|TRBV11-2
CASSLDVNYGYTF
>13|TRBV11-2
CASSPGLNEELFF
>19|TRBV7-8
CASSLANSPGSASAYEQFF
>15|TRBV9
CASSAPGSTYNEQFF
>15|TRBV28
CASTLGTTRAYEQYF
>14|TRBV7-8
CASSTRGGPETQYF
>16|TRBV14
CASSQGITGGADEQFF
>15|TRBV28
CASSLIRQRDQPQHF
>17|TRBV11-2
CASSLREGGSSYNEQFF
>13|TRBV19
CASSWEGDTEAFF
>14|TRBV7-8
CASSFYGLAYEQYF
>14|TRBV14
CASSQYDNLETQYF
>13|TRBV6-2/TRBV6-3
CASSYSLTDGYTF
>16|TRBV7-7
CASSLSRSGGRNEQFF
>14|TRBV28
CASSLTTGGGTQYF
>15|TRBV7-8
CASSRPGTSEDTQYF
>15|TRBV5-1
CASWGLAGPYNEQFF
>14|TRBV20-1
CSARLLGLGEKLFF
>15|TRBV7-2
CASSPRGGLAGKQFF
>13|TRBV7-8
CASSLELKDIQYF
>14|TRBV7-2
CASSYTGSVHEQYF
>16|TRBV6-2/TRBV6-3
CASSSARIATNEKLFF
>14|TRBV2
CASRMVGQAYEQYF
>16|TRBV5-1
CASSPGLAGVDNEQFF
>17|TRBV28
CASSNGRSGRFWNEQYF
>13|TRBV6-6
CASSASSYNEQFF
>16|TRBV28
CASSPHTGVFEETQYF
>12|TRBV7-9
CASSLARDEQYF
>13|TRBV7-9
CASSPMGVGAQYF
>13|TRBV7-8
CASSLGGADELFF
>16|TRBV28
CASRGGPSFSYNPLHF
>15|TRBV4-1
CASSQDRVSNQPQHF
>13|TRBV19
CASSITTGGELFF